Below are 24 T cell receptor beta chains sequenced from a single sample in a study of neurological immune-mediated disorders. TCRdb re-called the 5' RACE reads with MiXCR, one entry per CDR3 protein. The data show over 70,000 distinct CDR3 sequences, 10% seen once. The time point is: longitudinal time-point 1 (baseline). The sequenced material came from PBMCs. The receptors come from a man aged 25-40 years in good health.

The sample holds many counts of this clonotype. The CDR3, as DNA: TGTGCCAGCAGTACAGGGAACGGCGAAGGCTACACCTTC. Translated, it gives CASSTGNGEGYTF. The rearrangement uses TRBV28 and TRBJ1-2; TRBD1 is a possible D gene (6 bases). Germline assignment: CDR1 MDHEN and CDR2 SYDVKM. This CDR3 spans 13 amino acids. V lost 5 bases and J 8 bases, leaving 15 bases between the germline ends.

This clonotype has at least ten counts. The chain uses TRBV5-1 and TRBJ2-3; TRBD1 matches at 10 bases. Germline assignment: CDR1 SGHRS and CDR2 YFSETQ. The CDR3 is made up of 15 amino acids. Trimming took 4 bases from V and 4 from J; bases not matched to a gene: 6. DNA for the CDR3: TGCGCCAGCAGCGCTGCGACAGGGGGCGCAGATACGCAGTATTTT. Translated, it gives CASSAATGGADTQYF.

This clonotype was observed a few times. The rearrangement uses TRBV6-6 and TRBJ2-5, with a possible D match to TRBD2 (6 bases). Trimming took 7 bases from V and 5 from J, leaving 14 bases between them. This CDR3 has 13 amino acids. Germline loops: CDR1 MNHNY, CDR2 SVGAGI (reference sequence). The CDR3 sequence is CASTMPGVETQYF. As DNA, the CDR3 is TGTGCCAGCACCATGCCGGGGGTCGAGACCCAGTACTTC.

A word on this clonotype: Here the CDR3 omits its conserved ending phenylalanine or tryptophan, so a read error is the likely source. The gene calls are TRBV30 and TRBJ2-7, with D possibly being TRBD2 (5 bases). The germline gives CDR1 GTSNPN, CDR2 SVGIG (reference sequence). CDR3 length equals 11 residues. V was cut by 3 bases and J by 2 bases, with 5 bases left in between. The CDR3 loop is CAWSGTYEQYY. The CDR3 bases are TGTGCCTGGAGCGGGACCTACGAGCAGTACTAC.

This clonotype was seen many times. The V call is TRBV11-2, the J call TRBJ1-2; the D gene is possibly TRBD1 (5 bases). Germline CDR1 is SGHAT and CDR2 is FQNNGV. V was pared by 3 bases and J by 3 bases, with 14 bases between. This CDR3 is built from 15 residues. CDR3 DNA: TGTGCCAGCAGCTTTACGGACACGAACCACTATGGCTACACCTTC. The encoded protein is CASSFTDTNHYGYTF. The whole variable domain, filled in from reference TRBV11-2 and TRBJ1-2, reads EAGVAQSPRYKIIEKRQSVAFWCNPISGHATLYWYQQILGQGPKLLIQFQNNGVVDDSQLPKDRFSAERLKGVDSTLKIQPAKLEDSAVYLCASSFTDTNHYGYTFGSGTRLTVV.

This clonotype was recorded many times. The V gene is TRBV20-1, the J gene TRBJ1-4, with a tentative D call TRBD1 (5 bases). Germline V gives CDR1 DFQATT, CDR2 SNEGSKA (reference sequence). CDR3 length: 13 amino acids. V was trimmed by 1 base and J by 8 bases, leaving 11 bases between them. The chain's CDR3 is CSARGGTGEKLFF. The CDR3, as DNA: TGCAGTGCTAGAGGAGGGACTGGCGAAAAACTGTTTTTT.

This clonotype was counted between two and nine times. V is TRBV20-1 and J is TRBJ2-2; possibly TRBD1 for D (6 bases). V was trimmed by 0 bases and J by 8 bases, leaving 22 bases between them. The CDR3 covers 17 residues. The germline gives CDR1 DFQATT, CDR2 SNEGSKA (reference sequence). The CDR3 sequence: CSARDRKKGQTPGELFF. The CDR3 DNA is TGCAGTGCTAGAGATCGGAAGAAGGGACAAACTCCAGGGGAGCTGTTTTTT.

This clonotype has a count of ten or more. The J gene is TRBJ2-2, the V gene TRBV20-1; D ambiguous. Per germline, CDR1 DFQATT and CDR2 SNEGSKA (reference sequence). V dropped 6 bases and J dropped 5 bases, with 16 bases sitting between them. The CDR3 extends over 14 amino acids. The CDR3 nucleotides read TGCAGTGCCCAAAGGCAAACCGGTACCGGGGAGCTGTTTTTT. Amino acid sequence: CSAQRQTGTGELFF.

With respect to this clonotype: With a much larger clone just one base away, this may be a read error. This chain joins TRBV10-3 and TRBJ2-1; possibly TRBD1 or TRBD2 for D (5 bases each). From germline, CDR1 is ENHRY and CDR2 SYGVKD. The CDR3 runs 14 residues. The CDR3 sequence: CAITQGGGGNEQVF. CDR3 coding DNA: TGTGCCATCACCCAGGGTGGAGGCGGCAATGAGCAGGTCTTC.

This clonotype appeared many times. The chain uses TRBV7-8 and TRBJ2-1; D may be TRBD2 (6 bases). V was cut by 2 bases and J by 9 bases, with 14 bases left in between. This CDR3 is 14 amino acids long. Germline V lookup: CDR1 SGHVS, CDR2 FQNEAQ. This CDR3 is CASSLRLAGLEQFF. The CDR3 nucleotides read TGTGCCAGCAGCTTACGTTTGGCGGGACTTGAGCAGTTCTTC.

This clonotype was seen many times. This chain connects TRBV11-3 to TRBJ2-7; 7 bases align to TRBD2. After removal of 2 bases from V and 7 bases from J, the junction contained 2 bases not matched to a gene. The CDR3 is made up of 12 amino acids. The germline CDR1 and CDR2 sequences are SGHNT and YENEEA. The CDR3: CASSLSGGEQYF. The CDR3 DNA follows: TGTGCCAGCAGCTTATCGGGAGGAGAGCAGTACTTC.

This clonotype was recorded many times. This chain joins TRBV3-1 and TRBJ2-3, with D possibly matching TRBD2 (6 bases). V was cut by 1 base and J by 0 bases, with 8 bases left in between. The CDR3 spans 15 residues. Germline V gene data show CDR1 as LGHDT and CDR2 as YNNKEL (reference sequence). The CDR3 reads CASSQVEGSTDTQYF. The CDR3 DNA is TGTGCCAGCAGCCAAGTGGAGGGGAGCACAGATACGCAGTATTTT.

This clonotype came up a few times. This sequence joins TRBV7-6 and TRBJ2-7; no clear D gene. CDR3 length: 10 amino acids. V gave up 7 bases and J gave up 4 bases, with 5 bases separating them. Germline V gene sequence: CDR1 SGHVS, CDR2 FNYEAQ. CDR3 amino acids: CASIEYEQYF. As DNA, the CDR3 is TGTGCCAGCATCGAATACGAGCAGTACTTC. Looking up the rest from reference TRBV7-6 and TRBJ2-7 gives the full variable domain: GAGVSQSPRYKVTKRGQDVALRCDPISGHVSLYWYRQALGQGPEFLTYFNYEAQQDKSGLPNDRFSAERPEGSISTLTIQRTEQRDSAMYRCASIEYEQYFGPGTRLTVT.

The sample holds many counts of this clonotype. The rearrangement joins TRBV5-5 to TRBJ2-5, with D uncertain. V shed 4 bases and J shed 5 bases, with 15 bases lying between them. The V gene's germline CDR1 is SGHKS and CDR2 YYEKEE (reference sequence). The CDR3 totals 14 residues. This CDR3 reads CASSPSPLIETQYF. CDR3 in DNA: TGTGCCAGCAGCCCCAGCCCCCTAATTGAGACCCAGTACTTC.

This clonotype occurred a few times. J is TRBJ2-3 and V is TRBV20-1, with a tentative D call TRBD2 (5 bases). V was shortened by 5 bases and J by 4 bases, with 13 bases between the two germline ends. This CDR3 spans 13 amino acids. Germline V lookup: CDR1 DFQATT, CDR2 SNEGSKA (reference sequence). The chain's CDR3 is CSASLRGPDTQYF. The CDR3 DNA sequence: TGCAGTGCTTCCCTTCGGGGTCCAGATACGCAGTATTTT.

Ten or more counts support this clonotype. V is TRBV5-1 and J is TRBJ2-7, with 13 bases fitting TRBD2. After removal of 6 bases from V and 5 bases from J, the junction contained 11 bases not matched to a gene. Germline V gives CDR1 SGHRS, CDR2 YFSETQ. The CDR3 is made up of 16 amino acids. The CDR3 loop is CASTHNGLAGVDEQYF. In nucleotides, the CDR3 is TGCGCCAGCACCCATAACGGACTAGCGGGAGTCGACGAGCAGTACTTC. Variable domain in full (rest from reference TRBV5-1 and TRBJ2-7): KAGVTQTPRYLIKTRGQQVTLSCSPISGHRSVSWYQQTPGQGLQFLFEYFSETQRNKGNFPGRFSGRQFSNSRSEMNVSTLELGDSALYLCASTHNGLAGVDEQYFGPGTRLTVT.

This clonotype was counted ten times or more. The rearrangement joins TRBV11-2 to TRBJ2-5, with 11 bases lining up with TRBD2. CDR3 size: 14 residues. Trimming cost V 1 base and J 8 bases; bases outside gene matches: 3. Germline V gene lookup returns CDR1 SGHAT and CDR2 FQNNGV. The CDR3 nucleotides are TGTGCCAGCAGCTTAGGCCTAGCGGGAGGTACCCAGTACTTC. It encodes CASSLGLAGGTQYF.

This clonotype was detected many times. The chain combines TRBV20-1 with TRBJ2-1; 8 bases agree with TRBD2. The CDR3 runs 13 residues. With V trimmed by 3 bases and J by 6 bases, 4 bases remained unmatched. Germline V gene sequence: CDR1 DFQATT, CDR2 SNEGSKA (reference sequence). The CDR3: CSARREEVNEQFF. The CDR3, as DNA: TGCAGTGCTAGGCGGGAGGAAGTCAATGAGCAGTTCTTC.

The sample holds many counts of this clonotype. The chain employs TRBV28 and TRBJ2-7; D is perhaps TRBD1 (6 bases). The CDR3 runs to 14 residues. With 8 bases removed from V and 2 bases from J, the gap between germline ends came to 16 bases. Per germline, CDR1 MDHEN and CDR2 SYDVKM. The CDR3 here is CASRDSGQPYEQYF. Here the CDR3 DNA reads TGTGCCAGCCGAGACTCCGGACAGCCCTACGAGCAGTACTTC. The entire variable domain, with the rest obtained from reference TRBV28 and TRBJ2-7, is as follows: DVKVTQSSRYLVKRTGEKVFLECVQDMDHENMFWYRQDPGLGLRLIYFSYDVKMKEKGDIPEGYSVSREKKERFSLILESASTNQTSMYLCASRDSGQPYEQYFGPGTRLTVT.

This clonotype showed up many times. The rearrangement links TRBV14 to TRBJ2-2; D not resolved. CDR1 is SGHDN and CDR2 is FVKESK in the germline V gene. The V gene lost 2 bases and the J gene lost 10 bases, with 5 bases spanning the gap. There are 11 residues in the CDR3. As DNA, the CDR3 is TGTGCCAGCAGCCAACGCGTGGAGCTGTTTTTT. Amino acids: CASSQRVELFF.

The chain has TRBV6-5 and TRBJ2-5; maybe TRBD2 (6 bases). CDR1 and CDR2 from the germline V gene are MNHEY and SVGAGI. Trimming took off 6 bases at V and 1 base at J, with 12 bases between the two ends. The CDR3 is made up of 14 amino acids. Here the CDR3 reads CASRIRRGQETQYF. The CDR3 DNA is TGTGCCAGCAGAATTAGGCGGGGCCAAGAGACCCAGTACTTC.

This clonotype was observed many times. The V and J genes are TRBV5-1 and TRBJ1-5; maybe TRBD1 (5 bases). Looked up from germline, CDR1 is SGHRS and CDR2 is YFSETQ. The CDR3 is made up of 14 amino acids. V was clipped by 1 base and J by 5 bases, with 10 bases between them. CDR3 nucleotides: TGCGCCAGCAGCTTGTTGGGAGGGGATCAGCCCCAGCATTTT. Translation: CASSLLGGDQPQHF.

This clonotype was observed many times. This rearrangement joins TRBV5-6 to TRBJ2-1, with TRBD2 matching over 10 bases. The CDR3 loop spans 16 amino acids. Germline V CDR1 and CDR2: SGHDT, YYEEEE. V lost 1 base and J lost 9; bases outside the gene matches: 10. CDR3 in amino acids: CASSLRFSGRDSEQFF. Written as DNA, the CDR3 is TGTGCCAGCAGCTTGCGGTTCAGCGGGAGGGACAGTGAGCAGTTCTTC.

This clonotype appeared many times. The chain links TRBV29-1 to TRBJ2-7; 8 nucleotides match TRBD1. The J segment lost 4 bases and the V segment lost 4 bases, leaving 12 bases of the junction unmatched. The length of the CDR3 is 15 residues. Per germline, CDR1 SQVTM and CDR2 ANQGSEA. CDR3 DNA: TGCAGCGTTGGGACCGACAGGGGACCCTCGTACGAGCAGTACTTC. This sequence encodes CSVGTDRGPSYEQYF.